A selection of T cell receptor beta chains follows, all from one sample in a study of shared clonotypes between healthy human individuals. The method was immunoSEQ multiplex PCR; TCRdb's version includes in-frame clones alone and lacks a portion of them. The table shows about 1.4 million clones, with roughly 96% occurring only once. Sequencing used naive CD4+ T cells sorted from blood. The source of these receptors is a man aged 25-45 years in good health. Each CDR3 is given with its conserved first and last residue. A D gene is named only where the DNA matches it firmly. The size entry is marked missing in some rows and otherwise reads once, few, many or a size class.

V	D	size	J	CDR3	DNA
TRBV11-2	NA	NA	TRBJ2-1	CASSPGRGGEQFF	TGTGCCAGCAGCCCGGGTCGGGGCGGTGAGCAGTTCTTC
TRBV7-9	NA	NA	TRBJ2-7	CASSLKGGTGRGDEQYF	TGTGCCAGCAGCTTAAAGGGGGGCACAGGGAGGGGAGACGAGCAGTACTTC
TRBV7-9	TRBD1	NA	TRBJ2-1	CASQPGQYNEQFF	TGTGCCAGTCAGCCGGGACAGTACAATGAGCAGTTCTTC
TRBV5-1	NA	NA	TRBJ2-1	CASSGTRINEQFF	TGCGCCAGCAGCGGTACTAGGATTAATGAGCAGTTCTTC
TRBV18	TRBD1	NA	TRBJ2-1	CASSPRDRGENEQFF	TGTGCCAGCTCACCACGGGACAGGGGAGAGAATGAGCAGTTCTTC
TRBV19	NA	NA	TRBJ2-7	CASTGSRQYF	TGTGCCAGTACAGGGTCGAGGCAGTACTTC
TRBV16	NA	NA	TRBJ2-4	CASSQLIVGVGAKNIQYF	TGTGCCAGCAGCCAATTGATCGTGGGCGTAGGGGCCAAAAACATTCAGTACTTC
TRBV5-4	TRBD1	NA	TRBJ1-4	CASSLGQGGEKLFF	TGTGCCAGCAGCTTGGGACAGGGAGGCGAAAAACTGTTTTTT
TRBV15	TRBD2	NA	TRBJ2-3	CATSRSRGEREGYTQYF	TGTGCCACCAGCAGGTCCCGGGGGGAGCGGGAGGGGTATACGCAGTATTTT
TRBV29-1	TRBD2	NA	TRBJ2-1	CSVWTSSYNEQFF	TGCAGCGTTTGGACTAGCTCCTACAATGAGCAGTTCTTC
TRBV18	TRBD1	NA	TRBJ2-7	CASSQRQGALYEQYF	TGTGCCAGCTCACAAAGACAGGGGGCCCTCTACGAGCAGTACTTC
TRBV7-2	NA	NA	TRBJ2-1	CASSLGLVAYNEQFF	TGTGCCAGCAGCTTAGGGCTAGTGGCATACAATGAGCAGTTCTTC
TRBV9	NA	once	TRBJ2-3	CASSVMHATDTQYF	TGTGCCAGCAGCGTAATGCATGCGACAGATACGCAGTATTTT
TRBV9	TRBD2	NA	TRBJ2-3	CASSVAGGPPDTQYF	TGTGCCAGCAGCGTAGCGGGAGGGCCGCCAGATACGCAGTATTTT
TRBV9	TRBD2	once	TRBJ2-2	CASSGLARTTGELFF	TGTGCCAGCAGCGGACTAGCGAGAACGACCGGGGAGCTGTTTTTT
TRBV7-6	TRBD2	NA	TRBJ2-1	CASSSSPGLAGDSYNEQFF	TGTGCCAGCAGCTCCTCACCGGGACTAGCGGGAGATTCCTACAATGAGCAGTTCTTC
TRBV4-2	NA	NA	TRBJ1-2	CASSQKRAYPNYGYTF	TGTGCCAGCAGCCAAAAGAGGGCGTACCCTAACTATGGCTACACCTTC
TRBV5-5	NA	NA	TRBJ2-1	CASSLDRDTRYNEQFF	TGTGCCAGCAGCTTGGATCGGGACACCAGGTACAATGAGCAGTTCTTC
TRBV6-1	NA	NA	TRBJ1-1	CASSEDPNTEAFF	TGTGCCAGCAGTGAAGACCCGAACACTGAAGCTTTCTTT
TRBV28	NA	NA	TRBJ1-1	CASRVWGDTEAFF	TGTGCCAGCAGGGTCTGGGGGGACACTGAAGCTTTCTTT
TRBV5-1	NA	NA	TRBJ2-5	CASTDIGGQETQYF	TGCGCCAGCACCGACATCGGGGGCCAAGAGACCCAGTACTTC
TRBV2	TRBD1	NA	TRBJ2-7	CASRDRDHEQYF	TGTGCCAGCAGGGACAGGGACCACGAGCAGTACTTC
TRBV18	NA	NA	TRBJ1-2	CASSPLAPNYGYTF	TGTGCCAGCTCACCCCTAGCACCTAACTATGGCTACACCTTC
TRBV7-9	TRBD1	NA	TRBJ2-7	CASSGGTGVGEQYF	TGTGCCAGCAGCGGGGGCACAGGGGTGGGGGAGCAGTACTTC
TRBV5-1	TRBD1	NA	TRBJ1-1	CASSLSPGTGGSTEAFF	TGCGCCAGCAGCTTATCACCCGGGACAGGGGGGAGTACTGAAGCTTTCTTT
TRBV7-6	TRBD2	NA	TRBJ2-5	CASSLGTSGNLQETQYF	TGTGCCAGCAGCTTAGGTACTAGCGGAAACCTCCAAGAGACCCAGTACTTC
TRBV5-6	NA	NA	TRBJ1-4	CASSLFQQGANEKLFF	TGTGCCAGCAGCTTGTTCCAACAGGGTGCTAATGAAAAACTGTTTTTT
TRBV7-9	NA	NA	TRBJ2-5	CASSLRTSPGETQYF	TGTGCCAGCAGCTTAAGGACATCCCCGGGGGAGACCCAGTACTTC
TRBV7-5	NA	NA	TRBJ1-1	CASSLERGTEAFF	TGTGCCAGCAGCTTAGAGAGGGGGACTGAAGCTTTCTTT